A selection of T cell receptor beta chains follows, all from one sample in a study of blood T cell repertoires in COVID-19. Using immunoSEQ multiplex PCR, the repertoire was profiled, and TCRdb retains in-frame clones only, with some absent. Of under 350,000 clones in the sample, about 92% were seen once. The sequenced material came from PBMCs or T cells enriched from blood (not recorded which). These receptors were taken from a man aged 60 to 75 who had recovered from COVID-19. Each CDR3 is given with its conserved first and last residue. Fields, in order: V gene, J gene, D gene, clone size, CDR3 DNA, CDR3 protein. A D gene is named only where the DNA matches it firmly. The size entry is marked missing in some rows and otherwise reads once, few, many or a size class.

v_call: TRBV10-3
j_call: TRBJ2-7
d_call: TRBD1
clone_size: .
cdr3_nt: TGTGCCATCAGTGAGTCGAGGGGACAGGGCGAGCAGTACTTC
cdr3_aa: CAISESRGQGEQYF

v_call: TRBV11-2
j_call: TRBJ2-1
d_call: TRBD2
clone_size: .
cdr3_nt: TGTGCCAGCAGACGACTAGCGGGGCACGGGGATGAGCAGTTCTTC
cdr3_aa: CASRRLAGHGDEQFF

v_call: TRBV3-1/TRBV3-2
j_call: TRBJ1-1
d_call: .
clone_size: once
cdr3_nt: TGTGCCAGCAGCCAAGATTTAGTCACAGGCTCTGAAGCTTTCTTT
cdr3_aa: CASSQDLVTGSEAFF

v_call: TRBV4-1
j_call: TRBJ1-5
d_call: .
clone_size: few
cdr3_nt: TGCGCCAGCAGCCAGGACAACGGGAGCAATCAGCCCCAGCATTTT
cdr3_aa: CASSQDNGSNQPQHF

v_call: TRBV7-6
j_call: TRBJ2-6
d_call: TRBD1
clone_size: .
cdr3_nt: TGTGCCAGCAGCGCACAGGGGTGGGCTGGGGCCAACGTCCTGACTTTC
cdr3_aa: CASSAQGWAGANVLTF

v_call: TRBV5-4
j_call: TRBJ2-5
d_call: .
clone_size: once
cdr3_nt: TGTGCCAGCAGCTTGGCCAGTTTTAAATTAGGGAGCAAAGAGACCCAGTACTTC
cdr3_aa: CASSLASFKLGSKETQYF

v_call: TRBV7-6
j_call: TRBJ2-7
d_call: TRBD1
clone_size: few
cdr3_nt: TGTGCCAGCAGCTTAAGGTCAGGGGGATCCTACGAGCAGTACTTC
cdr3_aa: CASSLRSGGSYEQYF

v_call: TRBV28
j_call: TRBJ1-2
d_call: .
clone_size: .
cdr3_nt: TGTGCCAGCAGTCAAGGACCGGGAAACTATGGCTACACCTTC
cdr3_aa: CASSQGPGNYGYTF

v_call: TRBV14
j_call: TRBJ2-7
d_call: TRBD2
clone_size: .
cdr3_nt: TGTGCCAGCAGCCAAGTCCGGACTAGCGGGAGGGCCTACGAGCAGTACTTC
cdr3_aa: CASSQVRTSGRAYEQYF

v_call: TRBV9
j_call: TRBJ2-2
d_call: .
clone_size: .
cdr3_nt: TGTGCCAGCAGAAGGACAACGAACACCGGGGAGCTGTTTTTT
cdr3_aa: CASRRTTNTGELFF

v_call: TRBV11-2
j_call: TRBJ1-2
d_call: TRBD1
clone_size: .
cdr3_nt: TGTGCCAGCAGCCGGGACAGGGGCCACTCTGGCTATGGCTACACCTTC
cdr3_aa: CASSRDRGHSGYGYTF

v_call: TRBV19
j_call: TRBJ1-5
d_call: .
clone_size: .
cdr3_nt: TGTGCCAGTAGTATAGGGAGCATTAGCAATCAGCCCCAGCATTTT
cdr3_aa: CASSIGSISNQPQHF

v_call: TRBV18
j_call: TRBJ1-5
d_call: .
clone_size: .
cdr3_nt: TGTGCCAGCTCACCGGGCAGGAATCAGCCCCAGCATTTT
cdr3_aa: CASSPGRNQPQHF

v_call: TRBV10-3
j_call: TRBJ2-7
d_call: .
clone_size: .
cdr3_nt: TGTGCCATCAGTGAGTTAGTCAAAACCTACGAGCAGTACTTC
cdr3_aa: CAISELVKTYEQYF

v_call: TRBV7-8
j_call: TRBJ1-1
d_call: TRBD1
clone_size: .
cdr3_nt: TGTGCCAGCAGCTTAGCGCGGACAGGGGCGATGGTTGAAGCTTTCTTT
cdr3_aa: CASSLARTGAMVEAFF

v_call: TRBV7-9
j_call: TRBJ1-2
d_call: .
clone_size: .
cdr3_nt: TGTGCCATCACTGCGGTTTATGACACCTTC
cdr3_aa: CAITAVYDTF

v_call: TRBV24-1
j_call: TRBJ2-7
d_call: .
clone_size: .
cdr3_nt: TGTGCCACCAGTGACCTACATCACAGGGAGCGCGAGCAGTACTTC
cdr3_aa: CATSDLHHREREQYF

v_call: TRBV5-4
j_call: TRBJ1-1
d_call: TRBD1
clone_size: .
cdr3_nt: TGTGCCAGCAGCTCCGGGACAGGGGTGACTGAAGCTTTCTTT
cdr3_aa: CASSSGTGVTEAFF

v_call: TRBV5-1
j_call: TRBJ1-1
d_call: .
clone_size: .
cdr3_nt: TGCGCCAGCAGCTTGTCCCGGGGACTAATGAACACTGAAGCTTTCTTT
cdr3_aa: CASSLSRGLMNTEAFF

v_call: TRBV24-1
j_call: TRBJ1-1
d_call: .
clone_size: .
cdr3_nt: TGTGCCACCGCCCCGACAGATAACACTGAAGCTTTCTTT
cdr3_aa: CATAPTDNTEAFF

v_call: TRBV4-3
j_call: TRBJ1-6
d_call: .
clone_size: .
cdr3_nt: TGCGCCAGCAGCCAAGATCCCGGGGGAGGTAATTCACCCCTCCACTTT
cdr3_aa: CASSQDPGGGNSPLHF

v_call: TRBV4-2
j_call: TRBJ2-3
d_call: TRBD2
clone_size: .
cdr3_nt: TGTGCCAGCACCGCTTTAGCGGGAGGGCGGGGCACAGATACGCAGTATTTT
cdr3_aa: CASTALAGGRGTDTQYF

v_call: TRBV13
j_call: TRBJ1-1
d_call: TRBD1
clone_size: .
cdr3_nt: TGTGCCAGCAGCCGGGGGACAGGCTGGACTGAAGCTTTCTTT
cdr3_aa: CASSRGTGWTEAFF

v_call: TRBV5-1
j_call: TRBJ1-4
d_call: TRBD1
clone_size: .
cdr3_nt: TGCGCCAGCAGCCCCGGGACAGGGGGAAATAATGAAAAACTGTTTTTT
cdr3_aa: CASSPGTGGNNEKLFF

v_call: TRBV3-1/TRBV3-2
j_call: TRBJ1-1
d_call: .
clone_size: .
cdr3_nt: TGTGCCAGCAGCCAACCGGGGGTGGAAGCTTTCTTT
cdr3_aa: CASSQPGVEAFF

v_call: TRBV7-8
j_call: TRBJ1-1
d_call: .
clone_size: .
cdr3_nt: TGTGCCAGCAGCTTAGCGAGGGTGGGGAACACTGAAGCTTTCTTT
cdr3_aa: CASSLARVGNTEAFF

v_call: TRBV11-3
j_call: TRBJ2-1
d_call: .
clone_size: .
cdr3_nt: TGTGCCAGCACCGGGGGTGGCTACAATGAGCAGTTCTTC
cdr3_aa: CASTGGGYNEQFF

v_call: TRBV19
j_call: TRBJ2-1
d_call: .
clone_size: few
cdr3_nt: TGTGCCAGTAGTCCGCTTCTTAGTGAGCAGTTCTTC
cdr3_aa: CASSPLLSEQFF

v_call: TRBV2
j_call: TRBJ1-4
d_call: .
clone_size: few
cdr3_nt: TGTGCCAGCGGTAGTATAACAGGCCGTTCAGAACTGTTTTTT
cdr3_aa: CASGSITGRSELFF

v_call: TRBV29-1
j_call: TRBJ1-1
d_call: .
clone_size: few
cdr3_nt: TGCAGCACAGGGAGTCTTGAAGCTTTCTTT
cdr3_aa: CSTGSLEAFF

v_call: TRBV2
j_call: TRBJ2-5
d_call: .
clone_size: .
cdr3_nt: TGTGCCAGCAGTCTTATCCGGGAGTCAGAGACCCAGTACTTC
cdr3_aa: CASSLIRESETQYF

v_call: TRBV11-2
j_call: TRBJ2-1
d_call: TRBD2
clone_size: .
cdr3_nt: TGTGCCAGCAGCTTAGTCTTTGCGGGAGGTAAAAATGAGCAGTTCTTC
cdr3_aa: CASSLVFAGGKNEQFF

v_call: TRBV5-1
j_call: TRBJ1-4
d_call: .
clone_size: .
cdr3_nt: TGCGCCAGCAGCTTCCGAGGGTACGCAACTAATGAAAAACTGTTTTTT
cdr3_aa: CASSFRGYATNEKLFF

v_call: TRBV29-1
j_call: TRBJ1-1
d_call: .
clone_size: .
cdr3_nt: TGCAGCGTTGGGGGACTGGGCAGGGCGGACACTGAAGCTTTCTTT
cdr3_aa: CSVGGLGRADTEAFF

v_call: TRBV7-2
j_call: TRBJ2-7
d_call: TRBD1
clone_size: .
cdr3_nt: TGTGCCAGCAGCTTATCGCGGACAGGGACCTACGAGCAGTACTTC
cdr3_aa: CASSLSRTGTYEQYF

v_call: TRBV5-4
j_call: TRBJ1-1
d_call: TRBD1
clone_size: .
cdr3_nt: TGTGCCAGCAGGCGACAGGGGGGAACCTGGAACACTGAAGCTTTCTTT
cdr3_aa: CASRRQGGTWNTEAFF

v_call: TRBV29-1
j_call: TRBJ1-1
d_call: .
clone_size: .
cdr3_nt: TGCAGCGTTGCGACAGCAGAAGCTTTCTTT
cdr3_aa: CSVATAEAFF

v_call: TRBV12-5
j_call: TRBJ2-3
d_call: .
clone_size: .
cdr3_nt: TGTGCTAGTGGTAAAGGGGATCGAGCAGATACGCAGTATTTT
cdr3_aa: CASGKGDRADTQYF

v_call: TRBV19
j_call: TRBJ1-6
d_call: .
clone_size: .
cdr3_nt: TGTGCCAGTAGTACCTCGACAGTGCTCAATTCACCCCTCCACTTT
cdr3_aa: CASSTSTVLNSPLHF

v_call: TRBV7-9
j_call: TRBJ1-1
d_call: .
clone_size: .
cdr3_nt: TGTGCCAGCAGCCCGACGGGGGGCACTGAAGCTTTCTTT
cdr3_aa: CASSPTGGTEAFF

v_call: TRBV28
j_call: TRBJ2-5
d_call: .
clone_size: few
cdr3_nt: TGTGCCAGTCGGGACTCTCGGGCAGAGACCCAGTACTTC
cdr3_aa: CASRDSRAETQYF

v_call: TRBV28
j_call: TRBJ1-2
d_call: TRBD1
clone_size: .
cdr3_nt: TGTGCCAGCAGCAGGACAGGGAACTATGGCTACACCTTC
cdr3_aa: CASSRTGNYGYTF

v_call: TRBV10-3
j_call: TRBJ2-5
d_call: .
clone_size: .
cdr3_nt: TGTGCCATCAGTGAGGGCGGGGCCCCGCAAGAGACCCAGTACTTC
cdr3_aa: CAISEGGAPQETQYF

v_call: TRBV5-4
j_call: TRBJ1-2
d_call: TRBD1
clone_size: .
cdr3_nt: TGTGCCAGCAGCCCTGACAGGGTAGATGGCTACACCTTC
cdr3_aa: CASSPDRVDGYTF

v_call: TRBV9
j_call: TRBJ2-5
d_call: TRBD2
clone_size: .
cdr3_nt: TGTGCCAGCAGCGTGGGCCAAACTAGCGGGACAGAGACCCAGTACTTC
cdr3_aa: CASSVGQTSGTETQYF

v_call: TRBV4-3
j_call: TRBJ1-1
d_call: .
clone_size: .
cdr3_nt: TGCGCCAGCAGCCAAGATGTGGCAGGGGTTCTGAACACTGAAGCTTTCTTT
cdr3_aa: CASSQDVAGVLNTEAFF

v_call: TRBV29-1
j_call: TRBJ1-1
d_call: .
clone_size: .
cdr3_nt: TGCAGCGCCGTGCGAGGGTACACTGAAGCTTTCTTT
cdr3_aa: CSAVRGYTEAFF

v_call: TRBV7-3
j_call: TRBJ2-1
d_call: TRBD2
clone_size: .
cdr3_nt: TGTGCCAGCAGCAGCGGACTCTCCGGGGGGAGTGAGCAGTTCTTC
cdr3_aa: CASSSGLSGGSEQFF

v_call: TRBV4-1
j_call: TRBJ2-7
d_call: TRBD2
clone_size: .
cdr3_nt: TGCGCCAGCAGCCAAGATGGATGGACTAGCGGGAGAAGCTCCTACGAGCAGTACTTC
cdr3_aa: CASSQDGWTSGRSSYEQYF

v_call: TRBV14
j_call: TRBJ1-1
d_call: TRBD1
clone_size: .
cdr3_nt: TGTGCCAGCAGCCCACAGGGGCTGATCACTGAAGCTTTCTTT
cdr3_aa: CASSPQGLITEAFF

v_call: TRBV7-9
j_call: TRBJ2-2
d_call: .
clone_size: .
cdr3_nt: TGTGCCAGCAGCTCTAAGAGGGACACGCTTAACACCGGGGAGCTGTTTTTT
cdr3_aa: CASSSKRDTLNTGELFF

v_call: TRBV28
j_call: TRBJ1-4
d_call: TRBD1
clone_size: .
cdr3_nt: TGTGCCAGCAGTTTAGTCGGACAGGGGAACGAAAAACTGTTTTTT
cdr3_aa: CASSLVGQGNEKLFF